This T cell receptor (beta chain) was observed in a study of beta chain features in type 1 diabetes. On the study more broadly: The study found patients and healthy donors alike in age, gender and cell yields.

Expressed TCRB transcripts were sequenced, since all the RNA that had been isolated was reverse transcribed. Sequenced by immunoSEQ multiplex PCR; TCRdb stores in-frame clones only, minus some. The data hold hundreds of thousands of clones, with about 10% observed a single time. The CDR3 extends over 15 amino acids. The V gene lost 1 base and the J gene lost 2 bases, with 10 bases spanning the gap. Germline V lookup: CDR1 SGDLS, CDR2 YYNGEE. The TCR comes from a woman aged 18-29 years in good health. Material: naive CD4+ T cells from blood. V usage is TRBV9 and J usage is TRBJ2-1; D uncertain. The CDR3 sequence is CASSVLLGTYNEQFF. In DNA form, the CDR3 reads TGTGCCAGCAGCGTACTGTTGGGGACCTACAATGAGCAGTTCTTC.